These 6 T cell receptor beta chains were all obtained from the same sample, sequenced in a study of OX40 agonist ivuxolimab in advanced cancers. Generated by immunoSEQ multiplex PCR, the TCRdb table keeps only in-frame clones and is missing some. The table shows around 64,000 clones, with about 90% occurring only once. The sequencing here drew on CD4+ or CD8+ T cells sorted from blood, taken in a trial of the OX40 agonist ivuxolimab. These receptor sequences come from an adult with an advanced solid tumor such as melanoma, head and neck, liver or kidney cancer.

This clone was detected once. The chain joins TRBV7-6 to TRBJ1-6; a weak D match, TRBD1 (5 bases). Looked up from germline, CDR1 is SGHVS and CDR2 is FNYEAQ. Between the trimmed V and J ends, which lost 0 bases and 5 bases, there was a span of 11 bases. This CDR3 contains 16 residues. The CDR3 is CASSLAGTAHNSPLHF. The CDR3 nucleotides read TGTGCCAGCAGCTTAGCGGGGACGGCGCATAATTCACCCCTCCACTTT.

Notes on this clone: Other DNA sequences in this sample translate to the same CDR3. The chain recombines TRBV6-6 with TRBJ1-1, with D perhaps matching TRBD1 (5 bases). V was clipped by 0 bases and J by 4 bases, with 6 bases between them. Per germline, CDR1 MNHNY and CDR2 SVGAGI (reference sequence). There are 13 residues in the CDR3. The CDR3 reads CASSYSGGTEAFF. The CDR3 nucleotides read TGTGCCAGCAGTTACTCGGGGGGCACTGAAGCTTTCTTT.

The V gene is TRBV27, the J gene TRBJ2-3, with D tentatively TRBD1 or TRBD2 (5 bases each). V was shortened by 5 bases and J by 4 bases, with 10 bases between the two germline ends. CDR1 is MNHEY and CDR2 is SMNVEV in the germline V gene (reference sequence). CDR3 length: 13 residues. The CDR3 region has the DNA TGTGCCAGCAGTCCCCTGGGGGCAGATACGCAGTATTTT. It codes for CASSPLGADTQYF.

The chain combines TRBV19 with TRBJ2-7, with D maybe TRBD2 (5 bases). Trimming removed 6 bases at V and 2 bases at J, with 11 bases between. Germline CDR1 LNHDA, CDR2 SQIVND (reference sequence). CDR3 length: 13 residues. The CDR3 loop is CASSTAGAYEQYF. The CDR3 nucleotides read TGTGCCAGTAGCACTGCCGGGGCCTACGAGCAGTACTTC.

The genes are TRBV10-3 and TRBJ2-1; TRBD2 agrees at 8 bases. The CDR3 has 21 residues. CDR1 is ENHRY and CDR2 is SYGVKD in the germline V gene. The trim removed 6 bases at V and 8 bases at J, leaving 30 bases unmatched. The CDR3 reads CAISEPELADHLVVSLDEQFF. CDR3 in DNA: TGTGCCATCAGCGAGCCCGAACTAGCGGATCATTTGGTAGTCTCTCTCGATGAGCAGTTCTTC.

The V and J genes are TRBV6-1 and TRBJ2-1, with TRBD2 matching 10 bases. CDR1 is MNHNS, CDR2 SASEGT, per germline. The ends lost 4 bases at V and 6 bases at J; junction bases unmatched: 6. The CDR3 covers 15 residues. CDR3 DNA sequence: TGTGCCAGCAGTGCTCAAGCGGGGGGGCGCAATGAGCAGTTCTTC. This encodes CASSAQAGGRNEQFF.